These 5 T cell receptor beta chains originate from one sample sequenced in a study of cytomegalovirus exposure and HLA in healthy donors. The study ran its PCR with 60 Vbeta and 13 Jbeta primers. Profiled with immunoSEQ multiplex PCR; TCRdb holds only in-frame clones, not every one. The data show approximately 300,000 clones, 84% seen once. The sample taken for sequencing was PBMCs. Source of these receptors: a woman aged 40 to 49 in good health and CMV-seropositive.

The V gene is TRBV5-1, the J gene TRBJ1-2; D may be TRBD1 (6 bases). CDR1 is SGHRS and CDR2 is YFSETQ in the germline V gene. The CDR3 extends over 16 amino acids. Trimming stripped 4 bases from V and 0 bases from J, with 16 bases between. Here the CDR3 reads CASSPDGGSSNYGYTF. The CDR3 bases are TGCGCCAGCAGCCCCGATGGGGGCTCCTCTAACTATGGCTACACCTTC.

The CDR3 DNA follows: TGTGCCAGCAGCTTAGGCGGAGATAGCAATCAGCCCCAGCATTTT. It yields the protein CASSLGGDSNQPQHF. The chain recombines TRBV7-9 with TRBJ1-5; D is unresolved. The V and J ends lost 1 base and 0 bases respectively, with 7 bases between them. The CDR3 is made up of 15 amino acids. Germline CDR1 and CDR2: SEHNR and FQNEAQ (reference sequence).

The chain joins TRBV11-2 to TRBJ1-1; 7 bases line up with TRBD1. V dropped 4 bases and J dropped 4; count of bases not matched to a gene: 6. The CDR3 sequence is 14 residues long. Germline values: CDR1 SGHAT, CDR2 FQNNGV. The CDR3 sequence: CASSYTPGGTEAFF. Here the CDR3 DNA reads TGTGCCAGCAGCTATACTCCAGGGGGCACTGAAGCTTTCTTT. Together with reference TRBV11-2 and TRBJ1-1, the CDR3 gives the full variable domain: EAGVAQSPRYKIIEKRQSVAFWCNPISGHATLYWYQQILGQGPKLLIQFQNNGVVDDSQLPKDRFSAERLKGVDSTLKIQPAKLEDSAVYLCASSYTPGGTEAFFGQGTRLTVV.

The chain recombines TRBV4-1 with TRBJ2-3, with D hard to call. Germline V CDR1 and CDR2: MGHRA, YSYEKL. This CDR3 has 16 residues. V was shortened by 0 bases and J by 3 bases, with 13 bases between the two germline ends. CDR3 nucleotides: TGCGCCAGCAGCCAAGAGGGTCTAGTAGTGACAGATACGCAGTATTTT. Amino acids: CASSQEGLVVTDTQYF.

The chain recombines TRBV7-2 with TRBJ1-2, with 7 bases lining up with TRBD1. CDR3 length: 14 amino acids. Germline trimming cut 2 bases from V and 7 bases from J; bases unmatched to any gene: 7. Germline V CDR1 and CDR2: SGHTA, FQGNSA. In DNA form, the CDR3 reads TGTGCCAGCAGCTTATTTCCGGGGACAGCTGGCTACACCTTC. Translation: CASSLFPGTAGYTF.